The next 22 T cell receptor beta chains were all read from a single sample in a study of glioma-infiltrating T cells after dendritic cell vaccination. Described time point: after dendritic cell vaccination, including at tumor progression/relapse. Method: immunoSEQ multiplex PCR; TCRdb's copy keeps in-frame clones and lacks some. The table has roughly 87,000 clones, under 85% seen once. Here the sequenced sample was blood, taken after dendritic cell vaccination. The receptor set was obtained from a human donor with glioblastoma.

The rearrangement uses TRBV5-1 and TRBJ2-5; 7 bases map to TRBD1. V was pared by 4 bases and J by 2 bases, with 5 bases of the junction left unmatched. The CDR3 loop spans 14 amino acids. Germline lookup yields CDR1 SGHRS and CDR2 YFSETQ. The CDR3 loop is CASSALQGQETQYF. CDR3 nucleotides: TGCGCCAGCAGCGCCTTACAGGGGCAAGAGACCCAGTACTTC.

The genes are TRBV6-5 and TRBJ1-1; the D gene is possibly TRBD1 (6 bases). Germline V gene sequence: CDR1 MNHEY, CDR2 SVGAGI. The V gene lost 7 bases and the J gene lost 4 bases, with 13 bases spanning the gap. The CDR3 runs 13 residues. As DNA, the CDR3 is TGTGCCAGCAAGAGGGGGTATGGCACTGAAGCTTTCTTT. Amino acids: CASKRGYGTEAFF.

The chain has TRBV19 and TRBJ2-5; 7 bases match TRBD1. With 6 bases clipped from V and 1 base from J, the junction kept 2 bases outside the gene matches. The CDR3 has 13 residues. The germline V gene has CDR1 LNHDA and CDR2 SQIVND (reference sequence). CDR3 residues: CASRRGPQETQYF. In DNA, the CDR3 is TGTGCCAGTAGGAGGGGGCCCCAAGAGACCCAGTACTTC. The full variable domain, completed using reference TRBV19 and TRBJ2-5, is DGGITQSPKYLFRKEGQNVTLSCEQNLNHDAMYWYRQDPGQGLRLIYYSQIVNDFQKGDIAEGYSVSREKKESFPLTVTSAQKNPTAFYLCASRRGPQETQYFGPGTRLLVL.

The chain combines TRBV6-6 with TRBJ1-2; 7 nucleotides align to TRBD1. The junction had 6 bases not matched to a gene; V was cut back by 5 bases and J by 6 bases. The CDR3 consists of 13 residues. CDR1 and CDR2 (germline): MNHNY, SVGAGI (reference sequence). CDR3 region: CASSPEGTDGYTF. The CDR3 DNA follows: TGTGCCAGCAGTCCGGAGGGGACAGATGGCTACACCTTC.

J is TRBJ2-1 and V is TRBV18; TRBD2 aligns across 7 bases. The CDR3 length is 15 residues. Per the germline V gene, CDR1 is KGHSH and CDR2 is LQKENI. The trim removed 3 bases at V and 7 bases at J, leaving 9 bases unmatched. The CDR3 DNA sequence: TGTGCCAGCTCACCTCATGCGGGGGAGGGGAATGAGCAGTTCTTC. Translation: CASSPHAGEGNEQFF.

V gene TRBV5-4 combines with J gene TRBJ1-2; D is perhaps TRBD1 (6 bases). V shed 3 bases and J shed 8 bases, with 14 bases lying between them. The CDR3 has 13 residues. CDR1 and CDR2 from the germline V gene are SGHNT and YYREEE (reference sequence). The CDR3, as DNA: TGTGCCAGCAGCTCTACAAGGACAGTAGGCTACACCTTC. Protein sequence: CASSSTRTVGYTF.

Only a few counts were recorded for this clone. The V gene is TRBV5-6, the J gene TRBJ1-1; D perhaps matches TRBD1 (5 bases). The ends were cut back, 4 bases at V and 8 bases at J, with 15 bases in the middle. In germline, CDR1 is SGHDT, CDR2 YYEEEE. CDR3 length: 13 amino acids. CDR3 sequence (DNA): TGTGCCAGCAGCAAGTTGCGGGGGGGGGAAGCTTTCTTT. Translating it yields CASSKLRGGEAFF.

This clone came up a few times. A read error is likely here: a far larger clone is one base away. Other DNA sequences in this specimen translate into the identical CDR3. This chain links TRBV5-4 with TRBJ2-7; 7 bases match TRBD1. Losses at the gene ends were 4 bases for V and 6 bases for J; bases not matched to a gene: 10. The CDR3 is 14 residues long. CDR1 and CDR2 from the germline V gene are SGHNT and YYREEE (reference sequence). The CDR3 sequence is CASSLQSTGSEQYF. The CDR3, as DNA: TGTGCCAGCAGCCTACAATCGACAGGGAGCGAGCAGTACTTC.

CDR3 in amino acids: CASSGAELDGYTF. As DNA, the CDR3 is TGTGCCAGTAGTGGGGCAGAGTTGGATGGCTACACCTTC. This sequence joins TRBV19 and TRBJ1-2; D is possibly TRBD1 (5 bases). The germline V and J ends were trimmed by 5 bases and 6 bases, with 13 bases remaining between them. Looked up from germline, CDR1 is LNHDA and CDR2 is SQIVND (reference sequence). The CDR3 has 13 residues.

The chain combines TRBV25-1 with TRBJ2-5, with 9 bases identical to TRBD2. The CDR3 runs 17 residues. Germline CDR1 is MGHDK and CDR2 is SYGVNS. Germline trimming cut 2 bases from V and 5 bases from J; bases unmatched to any gene: 12. CDR3 DNA sequence: TGTGCCAGCAGTGAACGGGACTGGCGGGGGGGCCTCGAGACCCAGTACTTC. It encodes CASSERDWRGGLETQYF.

The rearrangement links TRBV6-7 to TRBJ1-5; possibly TRBD1 for D (5 bases). TRBV6-7 is recorded as an ORF, its role being uncertain. CDR3 size: 14 residues. V was shortened by 8 bases and J by 4 bases, with 15 bases between the two germline ends. CDR3 in DNA: TGTGCCAGCGAGCCGGACAACGGAAATCAGCCCCAGCATTTT. Protein sequence: CASEPDNGNQPQHF.

This clone was detected only a few times. The rearrangement links TRBV5-1 to TRBJ1-1; weak D call: TRBD1 (5 bases). The length of the CDR3 is 15 residues. Germline values: CDR1 SGHRS, CDR2 YFSETQ. The ends were cut back, 0 bases at V and 1 base at J, with 10 bases in the middle. The CDR3, as DNA: TGCGCCAGCAGCTTGGAGTTGGGGCAGAACACTGAAGCTTTCTTT. This sequence encodes CASSLELGQNTEAFF.

In this sample, this clone turned up a few times. The CDR3 DNA sequence: TGCGCCAGCTTGGGCTATAGCAATCAGCCCCAGCATTTT. This translates into CASLGYSNQPQHF. This sequence joins TRBV5-1 and TRBJ1-5, with D uncertain. There are 13 residues in the CDR3. V was cut by 7 bases and J by 0 bases, with 8 bases left in between. From germline, CDR1 is SGHRS and CDR2 YFSETQ.

The V and J genes are TRBV2 and TRBJ2-5, with 7 bases matching TRBD1. CDR3 length equals 17 residues. Germline V gives CDR1 SNHLY, CDR2 FYNNEI. V lost 4 bases, J lost 0 bases, and 11 bases stayed unmatched. The CDR3: CASSGGTEHLYQETQYF. In DNA form, the CDR3 reads TGTGCCAGCAGTGGGGGGACAGAGCACTTGTACCAAGAGACCCAGTACTTC.

The CDR3 DNA reads TGTGCCAGCAGCTTGTGGTCAATTCCCTCCCGGAGAGAGACCCAGTACTTC. Its protein is CASSLWSIPSRRETQYF. This sequence joins TRBV5-6 and TRBJ2-5; unclear D gene. V was shortened by 1 base and J by 4 bases, with 20 bases between the two germline ends. CDR3 length: 17 residues. The germline V gene has CDR1 SGHDT and CDR2 YYEEEE. The full variable domain, its missing parts supplied by reference TRBV5-6 and TRBJ2-5, is DAGVTQSPTHLIKTRGQQVTLRCSPKSGHDTVSWYQQALGQGPQFIFQYYEEEERQRGNFPDRFSGHQFPNYSSELNVNALLLGDSALYLCASSLWSIPSRRETQYFGPGTRLLVL.

V usage is TRBV2 and J usage is TRBJ1-6, with a weak D call TRBD1 (5 bases). The CDR3 consists of 17 residues. Trimming shortened V by 0 bases and J by 8 bases, and 17 bases separated the two germline ends. Looked up from germline, CDR1 is SNHLY and CDR2 is FYNNEI. This CDR3 reads CASSEAQGLGDDSPLHF. As DNA, the CDR3 is TGTGCCAGCAGTGAAGCTCAGGGCCTTGGAGACGATTCACCCCTCCACTTT.

This clone was counted ten times or more. The rearrangement uses TRBV19 and TRBJ1-1; 9 positions agree with TRBD1. CDR1 is LNHDA and CDR2 is SQIVND in the germline V gene (reference sequence). This CDR3 comprises 12 residues. The junction had 3 bases not matched to a gene; V was cut back by 7 bases and J by 6 bases. CDR3 nucleotide sequence: TGTGCCAGTACCACAGGGGGCGCTGAAGCTTTCTTT. This gives the protein CASTTGGAEAFF. The full variable domain, completed using reference TRBV19 and TRBJ1-1, is DGGITQSPKYLFRKEGQNVTLSCEQNLNHDAMYWYRQDPGQGLRLIYYSQIVNDFQKGDIAEGYSVSREKKESFPLTVTSAQKNPTAFYLCASTTGGAEAFFGQGTRLTVV.

This clone appeared a few times. The chain uses TRBV5-6 and TRBJ1-3; D is unresolved. Germline V lookup: CDR1 SGHDT, CDR2 YYEEEE. V lost 1 base and J lost 0, with 17 bases in between. The CDR3 is made up of 18 amino acids. CDR3 in amino acids: CASSLYPSRPSSGNTIYF. In DNA, the CDR3 is TGTGCCAGCAGCTTGTACCCGTCGCGCCCGAGCTCTGGAAACACCATATATTTT.

This chain links TRBV6-6 with TRBJ1-4; no clear D gene. The CDR3 is 11 amino acids. Germline assignment: CDR1 MNHNY and CDR2 SVGAGI (reference sequence). Trimming shortened V by 5 bases and J by 7 bases, and 5 bases separated the two germline ends. CDR3 region: CASSAVEKLFF. Here the CDR3 DNA reads TGTGCCAGCAGTGCGGTTGAAAAACTGTTTTTT.

V is TRBV27 and J is TRBJ2-6; TRBD1 matches at 9 bases. The V segment lost 5 bases and the J segment 2 bases; nucleotides outside the gene matches: 10. There are 18 residues in the CDR3. CDR1 is MNHEY and CDR2 is SMNVEV in the germline V gene (reference sequence). As DNA, the CDR3 is TGTGCCAGCAGTACCCGGACAGGGGACTCCCCTGGGGCCAACGTCCTGACTTTC. This codes for CASSTRTGDSPGANVLTF.

V usage is TRBV5-4 and J usage is TRBJ1-1; tentatively, D is TRBD1 (6 bases). The CDR3 extends over 15 amino acids. V gave up 0 bases and J gave up 5 bases, with 14 bases separating them. Germline V CDR1 and CDR2: SGHNT, YYREEE (reference sequence). The CDR3 spells CASSLAARGGTEAFF. DNA of the CDR3: TGTGCCAGCAGCTTGGCGGCCAGGGGAGGGACTGAAGCTTTCTTT.

The rearrangement uses TRBV11-3 and TRBJ2-7; D is ambiguous. Germline CDR1 is SGHNT and CDR2 is YENEEA. Trimming took 4 bases from V and 5 from J, leaving 9 bases between them. The CDR3 is made up of 12 amino acids. The CDR3 bases are TGTGCCAGCAGCTCCCAGGAAGACGAGCAGTACTTC. This encodes CASSSQEDEQYF. Full variable domain (remainder filled in from reference TRBV11-3 and TRBJ2-7): EAGVVQSPRYKIIEKKQPVAFWCNPISGHNTLYWYLQNLGQGPELLIRYENEEAVDDSQLPKDRFSAERLKGVDSTLKIQPAELGDSAVYLCASSSQEDEQYFGPGTRLTVT.